The 6 T cell receptor beta chains given below trace back to one sample, sequenced in a study of technical replicates of blood from several donors. The table came from immunoSEQ multiplex PCR; TCRdb's copy has only in-frame clones and leaves some out. Of about 73,000 clones in the sample, roughly 90% were seen once. Sequencing was carried out using PBMCs. The receptors stem from a human donor in good health. Some clones in this sample may be carry-over from other donors' samples.

The CDR3 spells CASSARTSGFHEQYF. The DNA of the CDR3 is TGCGCCAGCAGCGCGAGGACTAGCGGGTTTCACGAGCAGTACTTC. The chain has TRBV5-1 and TRBJ2-7, with TRBD2 identical over 11 bases. Trimming at V came to 4 bases and at J to 5 bases, leaving 8 bases not matched to a gene. The length of the CDR3 is 15 residues. Germline V lookup: CDR1 SGHRS, CDR2 YFSETQ. The full variable domain, with the rest looked up from reference TRBV5-1 and TRBJ2-7, is KAGVTQTPRYLIKTRGQQVTLSCSPISGHRSVSWYQQTPGQGLQFLFEYFSETQRNKGNFPGRFSGRQFSNSRSEMNVSTLELGDSALYLCASSARTSGFHEQYFGPGTRLTVT.

The chain carries TRBV5-6 and TRBJ2-1, with a possible D match to TRBD2 (5 bases). CDR3 length equals 13 residues. Looked up from germline, CDR1 is SGHDT and CDR2 is YYEEEE. V lost 0 bases and J lost 14, with 15 bases in between. The CDR3 reads CASSLASMREKFF. The CDR3 nucleotides read TGTGCCAGCAGCTTGGCCTCAATGAGGGAGAAGTTCTTC.

This clone has more than one count but fewer than ten. V gene TRBV16 combines with J gene TRBJ1-1, with a possible D match to TRBD1 (5 bases). Germline CDR1 KGHSY, CDR2 FQNENV. The CDR3 runs 17 residues. V was trimmed by 0 bases and J by 3 bases, leaving 17 bases between them. The CDR3 region has the DNA TGTGCCAGCAGCCAATCCTACAGGCAAATTAGGTACACTGAAGCTTTCTTT. Translating it yields CASSQSYRQIRYTEAFF.

This clone appeared once. This chain joins TRBV9 and TRBJ2-3; possible D gene TRBD2, 6 bases. Trimming removed 0 bases from V and 4 bases from J, with 18 bases in between. The CDR3 has 17 residues. In germline, CDR1 is SGDLS, CDR2 YYNGEE. CDR3 protein: CASSVVGVTGVPDTQYF. The CDR3 nucleotides read TGTGCCAGCAGCGTAGTTGGGGTAACGGGGGTCCCAGATACGCAGTATTTT.

V and J are TRBV19 and TRBJ2-2; D gene ambiguous. The germline V gene has CDR1 LNHDA and CDR2 SQIVND (reference sequence). The CDR3 spans 12 residues. Deletions cut 4 bases from V and 8 bases from J, with 8 bases between. The CDR3 sequence: CASSKISGELFF. CDR3 nucleotides: TGTGCCAGTAGTAAAATTTCTGGGGAGCTGTTTTTT.

CDR3 region: CASSRGHYGYTF. In DNA, the CDR3 is TGTGCCAGCAGCAGGGGGCACTATGGCTACACCTTC. V is TRBV7-2 and J is TRBJ1-2, with 7 bases fitting TRBD1. The junction had 0 bases not matched to a gene; V was cut back by 5 bases and J by 3 bases. Germline CDR1 SGHTA, CDR2 FQGNSA. CDR3 length: 12 residues.